Sequencing of this T cell receptor beta chain was carried out in a study of cytomegalovirus exposure and HLA in healthy donors. Study-wide results and caveats: An observed cluster of highly shared sequence variants was recorded as a likely sequencing artifact.

In regard to this clone: As yet, its antigen is unknown.

Researchers ran the PCR with 60 Vbeta and 13 Jbeta primers. Clones were read by immunoSEQ multiplex PCR, and TCRdb kept only the in-frame ones, dropping some. The data show more than 100,000 clones, with 87% seen just once and about 5.5% held by the top ten. The ends were cut back, 6 bases at V and 11 bases at J, with 23 bases in the middle. CDR3 size: 15 residues. Looked up from germline, CDR1 is MNHNS and CDR2 is SASEGT. V and J are TRBV6-1 and TRBJ1-5, with D uncertain. The sequenced material came from PBMCs. The sequence was obtained from a woman aged 25 to 39 in good health and CMV-seronegative. The CDR3 DNA sequence: TGTGCCAGCAGGCCAATGGGAGCCAGGATAATGGCCCAGCATTTT. Translating it yields CASRPMGARIMAQHF.